Sequencing of this T cell receptor (beta chain) was carried out in a study of blood T cells in healthy people across ages. CDR3 length equals 16 residues. Germline CDR1 is SGHTA and CDR2 is FQGNSA. Trimming removed 0 bases at V and 0 bases at J, with 9 bases between. A J-beta primer mix and a sample-barcoded 5' primer were used in a second PCR of about 7 to 11 cycles. One entry per CDR3 protein, called by TCRdb with MiXCR from the 5' RACE reads. The sample yields 600,000 to 1,000,000 distinct CDR3 sequences, around 25% seen once. This same sample was also taken into another study, of T cells of mothers and their children.

The sequencing sample was made of blood. The TCR comes from a boy between 10 and 17 years old in good health. This chain uses TRBV7-2 with TRBJ1-5; D gene uncertain. The CDR3 loop is CASSLASSYSNQPQHF. The CDR3 nucleotides are TGTGCCAGCAGCTTAGCTTCTAGTTATAGCAATCAGCCCCAGCATTTT.